This passage covers 5 T cell receptor beta chains from one sample sequenced in a study of cytomegalovirus exposure and HLA in healthy donors. PCR primers comprised 60 Vbeta and 13 Jbeta primers. Sequenced by immunoSEQ multiplex PCR; TCRdb stores in-frame clones only, minus some. The repertoire consists of about 99,000 clones, with around three quarters occurring once and the leading ten covering approximately 3.4%. The material sequenced was PBMCs. These receptors were obtained from a male donor in good health and CMV-seropositive.

The chain joins TRBV15 to TRBJ1-1; TRBD1 agrees at 9 bases. The germline V gene encodes CDR1 LNHNV and CDR2 YYDKDF (reference sequence). V dropped 0 bases and J dropped 3; count of bases not matched to a gene: 5. This CDR3 region has 16 residues. This CDR3 is CATSREGDRAYTEAFF. The CDR3 DNA is TGTGCCACCAGCAGAGAGGGGGACAGGGCCTACACTGAAGCTTTCTTT.

The chain couples TRBV7-2 to TRBJ2-1, with TRBD1 as a possible D gene (6 bases). Germline CDR1 reads SGHTA; CDR2 reads FQGNSA. The ends were cut back, 2 bases at V and 4 bases at J, with 12 bases in the middle. This CDR3 is 15 amino acids long. CDR3 sequence: CASSLRAQGYNEQFF. CDR3 DNA: TGTGCCAGCAGCTTAAGGGCACAGGGATACAATGAGCAGTTCTTC.

The CDR3 DNA sequence: TGTGCCAGCAGTTTCAGTGGGAACACTGAAGCTTTCTTT. Residues: CASSFSGNTEAFF. The chain is built from TRBV6-5 and TRBJ1-1; D is unresolved. There are 13 residues in the CDR3. The V end was cut by 4 bases, the J end by 1 base, with 7 bases between. Germline assignment: CDR1 MNHEY and CDR2 SVGAGI.

The genes are TRBV18 and TRBJ2-2, with 8 bases matching TRBD1. Germline V lookup: CDR1 KGHSH, CDR2 LQKENI. The CDR3 has 17 residues. The V and J ends lost 8 bases and 7 bases, in that order; junction bases with no gene match: 18. CDR3 DNA sequence: TGTGCCAGCAAGCCATCGGGCCAGGGGGCGCGAGGCGGGGAGCTGTTTTTT. It codes for CASKPSGQGARGGELFF.

The CDR3 sequence is CACEWNTEAFF. The CDR3 DNA is TGTGCCTGTGAGTGGAACACTGAAGCTTTCTTT. This chain joins TRBV30 and TRBJ1-1; D not certain. The CDR3 has 11 amino acids. Trimming cost V 6 bases and J 1 base, with 6 bases left between them. From germline, CDR1 is GTSNPN and CDR2 SVGIG (reference sequence).